This TCR beta chain was sequenced for a study of glioma-infiltrating T cells. The study's findings and limits: Non-neoplastic patients had below-expected tissue-blood divergence, while all gliomas exceeded expectation. Tissue and blood shared very few CDR3 sequences.

Germline CDR1 reads MDHEN; CDR2 reads SYDVKM. The CDR3 spans 16 residues. V trimming: 7 bases; J trimming: 6 bases; junction bases outside the gene matches: 14. Concerning this clonotype: Antigen: not known.

TCR alpha and beta CDR3 regions were amplified from RNA using iRepertoire nested multiplex PCR. Tissue mRNA or PBMC total RNA, about 95-450 ng, went into one-step reverse transcription and amplification. TCRdb analysed the multiplex PCR reads with MiXCR anew, one entry per CDR3 protein. The sample includes around 140,000 distinct CDR3 sequences, around 40% seen only once; the top ten take 15% to 25%. V gene TRBV28 combines with J gene TRBJ1-5; 8 bases fit TRBD1. This clonotype was sampled from a human donor with low-grade glioma or glioblastoma, undergoing nonglioma brain surgery, or in good health (not recorded which). The sequenced material came from glioma tissue, nonneoplastic brain tissue, or PBMCs (not recorded which). CDR3 in amino acids: CASKSGGQGRGQPQHF. The CDR3 DNA follows: TGTGCCAGCAAATCGGGAGGACAGGGTCGGGGTCAGCCCCAGCATTTT.